The entry that follows covers one T cell receptor (beta chain) sequence. The antigen is unknown. The junction shows a germline mismatch at one end, possibly a read error. Germline V gene data show CDR1 as SSHAT and CDR2 as FNYEAQ (reference sequence). This CDR3 is 13 amino acids long. TCRdb's copy holds only in-frame clones and misses some; the assay was immunoSEQ multiplex PCR. The table has around 150,000 clones, about 91% seen once. This record comes from a study of T cell responses to AZD1222 COVID-19 vaccine. Study-wide results and limits: Donors, mostly white British, included more females; clonal diversity was possibly underestimated. Close to half of spike-specific TCRs reportedly recognize unmutated variant regions.

The origin of this receptor is an adult in good health. Here the sequenced sample was peripheral blood, taken on day 0 of MenACWY control vaccination. The chain links TRBV7-7 to TRBJ1-1; unclear D gene. DNA for the CDR3: TGTGCTAGCAGCTTAACACCGCACACTGAAGCTTTCTTT. It specifies CASSLTPHTEAFF. The full variable domain, with the rest looked up from reference TRBV7-7 and TRBJ1-1, is GAGVSQSPRYKVTKRGQDVTLRCDPISSHATLYWYQQALGQGPEFLTYFNYEAQPDKSGLPSDRFSAERPEGSISTLTIQRTEQRDSAMYRCASSLTPHTEAFFGQGTRLTVV.